Sequencing of this TCR beta chain was carried out in a study of blood T cell repertoires in COVID-19. Study in general: Acute-phase and convalescent COVID-19 samples originated in the United States, Italy and Spain. PBMCs, B-cell-depleted T cells, or T cells were the source of the cDNA or gDNA that made up the material.

The germline V gene encodes CDR1 SNHLY and CDR2 FYNNEI. The CDR3 is made up of 19 amino acids. Trimming shortened V by 2 bases and J by 1 base, and 23 bases separated the two germline ends. Original processing notes: Amplified reference gene primers provided the basis for estimating nucleated cell counts. The protocol was immunoSEQ multiplex PCR, while the TCRdb copy is restricted to in-frame clones and leaves out a portion. V, J and clone size reflect that table, while D and trimming were determined from the DNA. There are approximately 360,000 clones in the sample; roughly 90% occur only once, and 1% to 1.5% lies in the top ten.

The gene calls are TRBV2 and TRBJ1-2; D call uncertain. The TCR sequence derives from a man between 40 and 49 years old with acute or convalescent COVID-19. Sequenced material: peripheral blood. The CDR3 nucleotides are TGTGCCAGCAGTGAATGGCCCTCGGCAGGAGGTACGATTAACTATGGCTACACCTTC. Translating gives CASSEWPSAGGTINYGYTF.